This passage covers 5 T cell receptor beta chains from one sample sequenced in a study of lymphopenia after photon versus proton radiotherapy. Clones were sequenced by immunoSEQ multiplex PCR, and TCRdb holds only the in-frame ones, with some missing. The data hold roughly 30,000 clones, with 90% observed a single time. The starting material was peripheral blood, obtained from a patient treated with photon-based radiotherapy. The receptors stem from a woman in her fifties or sixties with pancreatic cancer.

This clone was seen just once. The rearrangement joins TRBV19 to TRBJ2-7; D perhaps matches TRBD1 (6 bases). The CDR3 has 13 amino acids. CDR1 is LNHDA and CDR2 is SQIVND in the germline V gene (reference sequence). Trimming left V 7 bases short and J 1 base short, with 11 bases between. CDR3 nucleotide sequence: TGTGCCAGTACCATGACAGGATCCTACGAGCAGTACTTC. The encoded protein is CASTMTGSYEQYF.

The rearrangement uses TRBV6-1 and TRBJ1-4; D gene ambiguous. This CDR3 is built from 18 residues. V was pared by 0 bases and J by 1 base, with 15 bases between. The germline CDR1 and CDR2 sequences are MNHNS and SASEGT. The CDR3 protein is CASSEAPQGMGTNEKLFF. As DNA, the CDR3 is TGTGCCAGCAGTGAAGCCCCTCAAGGGATGGGAACTAATGAAAAACTGTTTTTT.

V usage is TRBV21-1 and J usage is TRBJ2-1; the table's D call, TRBD1, was not checked against the DNA. TRBV21-1 is tagged as a pseudogene. The CDR3 length is 16 residues. For the CDR3, the DNA is TGTGCCAGCAGCAAAGCAAGGGACAGGGTCTACAATGAGCAGTTCTTC. This translates into CASSKARDRVYNEQFF.

The chain is built from TRBV6-5 and TRBJ1-5; 8 bases fit TRBD1. Trimming at V came to 6 bases and at J to 9 bases, leaving 10 bases not matched to a gene. This CDR3 is 14 amino acids long. From germline, CDR1 is MNHEY and CDR2 SVGAGI. CDR3: CASSSGTGPRPQHF. CDR3 nucleotides: TGTGCCAGCAGCTCCGGGACAGGTCCCCGGCCCCAGCATTTT.

The chain carries TRBV5-6 and TRBJ2-3; D unclear. The CDR3 runs 12 residues. V was cut by 4 bases and J by 2 bases, with 5 bases left in between. The germline gives CDR1 SGHDT, CDR2 YYEEEE. CDR3 nucleotides: TGTGCCAGCAGCCGAAACACAGATACGCAGTATTTT. Protein product: CASSRNTDTQYF.